These T cell receptor beta chains were read from a single sample in a study of CD8+CD57+ T cells in acquired aplastic anemia. Using its own MiXCR run on the reads, TCRdb lists one record per CDR3 protein. This sample has 260,000 or so distinct CDR3 sequences; roughly 80% occur once, and the top ten carry less than 50%. Sequenced sample: sorted CD4+, CD8+, or CD8+CD57+ T cells (not recorded which) from PBMCs. All receptors come from a human donor with aplastic anemia. Both conserved end residues are part of each CDR3. D genes are given only for firm matches. A clone size is listed for some rows: how often the clone was seen (once, few, many), or a class if it is expanded.

clone_size j_call d_call v_call cdr3_aa cdr3_nt
once TRBJ2-7 - TRBV7-9 CASSLVSTNEKLYF TGTGCCAGCAGCTTAGTCTCAACTAATGAAAAACTGTACTTC
- TRBJ2-3 - TRBV10-3 CAISVARGRVAQFF TGTGCCATCAGCGTAGCGCGAGGTCGGGTCGCGCAGTTTTTT
- TRBJ1-2 - TRBV7-9 CASSVDRRGGYTF TGTGCCAGCAGCGTTGATAGGAGAGGTGGCTACACCTTC
- TRBJ2-1 - TRBV7-2 CASSLVEGGGNGQDEQFF TGTGCCAGCAGTTTAGTGGAGGGGGGCGGAAACGGTCAGGATGAGCAGTTCTTC
- TRBJ2-7 - TRBV15 CATSRERRQGQYF TGTGCCACCAGCAGAGAACGGCGGCAAGGGCAGTACTTC
- TRBJ2-7 TRBD1 TRBV24-1 CATGQGHYEQYF TGTGCCACCGGACAGGGACACTACGAGCAGTACTTC
few TRBJ2-3 TRBD2 TRBV19 CASSIASGIDTQYF TGTGCCAGTAGTATAGCTAGCGGAATAGATACGCAGTATTTT
- TRBJ2-7 - TRBV29-1 CSANPSAPTYEQQF TGCAGCGCTAATCCATCGGCACCCACCTACGAGCAGCAGTTC
- TRBJ2-5 - TRBV20-1 CSAIAGRWETQYF TGCAGTGCTATAGCAGGGCGGTGGGAGACCCAGTACTTC
many TRBJ1-2 TRBD1 TRBV9 CASSASTGVNYGYTF TGTGCCAGCAGCGCCTCGACAGGGGTAAACTATGGCTACACCTTC
- TRBJ2-7 - TRBV2 CATGDGGPATEHFF TGTGCCACCGGGGACGGGGGCCCAGCTACGGAGCATTTTTTC
once TRBJ1-2 - TRBV5-8 CASSHTIAGGYTF TGTGCCAGCAGCCATACCATCGCAGGTGGCTACACCTTC
- TRBJ2-1 TRBD1 TRBV2 CASDRDRDRYNEQFF TGTGCCAGCGACCGGGACAGGGACCGTTACAATGAGCAGTTCTTC
- TRBJ2-1 - TRBV7-6 CASSVDPLAQFF TGTGCCAGCAGCGTGGACCCCCTTGCCCAGTTCTTC
- TRBJ2-3 - TRBV9 CASSLSPGTDTQYF TGTGCCAGCAGTTTAAGCCCGGGCACAGATACGCAGTATTTT
- TRBJ2-3 - TRBV7-8 CASSLAGGPNTYF TGTGCCAGCAGCTTAGCGGGAGGACCCAATACGTATTTT
- TRBJ1-6 - TRBV5-8 CASSQDWNSPLHF TGTGCCAGCAGCCAAGACTGGAATTCACCCCTCCACTTT
- TRBJ2-3 - TRBV7-2 CASRLGGAATTYF TGTGCCAGCAGGTTAGGGGGAGCAGCTACTACGTATTTT
- TRBJ2-3 TRBD2 TRBV19 CASSGRDTDTQYF TGTGCCAGTAGTGGGAGGGATACAGATACGCAGTATTTT
- TRBJ2-3 - TRBV7-9 CASGVGGTYAQYF TGTGCCAGCGGGGTCGGGGGTACCTACGCGCAGTATTTT
once TRBJ1-2 - TRBV5-4 CASSPPRDGLVYGYTF TGCGCCAGCAGCCCACCCCGGGACGGGCTCGTATATGGCTACACCTTC
- TRBJ1-5 - TRBV5-6 CASSAVRTQPQHF TGTGCCAGCAGCGCGGTCAGGACTCAGCCCCAGCATTTT
- TRBJ2-3 - TRBV7-8 CASSLAGGPEPQNF TGTGCCAGCAGCTTGGCGGGTGGTCCGGAGCCGCAGAATTTT
few TRBJ1-3 - TRBV7-3 CASSSSRTWGETKYF TGTGCCAGCAGTTCTAGCCGGACTTGGGGAGAGACCAAATATTTT
- TRBJ2-5 - TRBV7-4 CASTPDNVPDTQYF TGTGCCAGCACCCCCGACAATGTGCCAGATACGCAGTACTTC
- TRBJ2-3 - TRBV11-1 CASGDGGTDDTQYF TGTGCCAGCGGGGACGGGGGCACTGACGATACGCAGTATTTT
- TRBJ1-6 - TRBV7-3 CASSFGGTCCNSPLHF TGTGCCAGCAGCTTTGGGGGGACTTGCTGTAATTCACCCCTCCACTTT
once TRBJ2-5 - TRBV7-2 CAGKWATETQDF TGTGCCGGCAAGTGGGCTACAGAGACCCAGGACTTC
- TRBJ2-1 - TRBV7-6 CASTLQRSPASANQFF TGTGCCAGCACCCTTCAAAGAAGCCCCGCTAGCGCTAACCAGTTCTTC
- TRBJ2-3 TRBD2 TRBV7-3 CASSSAGGSGTTYF TGTGCCAGCAGTTCTGCGGGGGGTTCGGGTACGACGTATTTT
- TRBJ2-3 - TRBV2 CASGDGSTITQYF TGTGCCAGCGGGGACGGTAGCACAATTACGCAGTATTTT
- TRBJ2-5 - TRBV28 CASSFPQASQETQYF TGTGCCAGCAGTTTTCCACAGGCCTCCCAAGAGACCCAGTACTTC
- TRBJ1-1 - TRBV10-3 CASSEAAREQINEKLFF TGTGCCAGCAGCGAGGCGGCACGAGAACAAATAAATGAAAAACTGTTCTTT
- TRBJ1-6 - TRBV5-1 CASSLVAASENSPLHF TGCGCCAGCAGCTTGGTGGCGGCTTCCGAAAATTCACCCCTCCACTTT
- TRBJ2-7 - TRBV7-2 CASSLAGDPDTQYYEQYF TGTGCCAGCAGCTTAGCGGGAGACCCCGATACGCAGTATTACGAGCAGTACTTC
- TRBJ1-1 - TRBV11-3 CASSHGQAGAFF TGCGCCAGCAGCCATGGTCAGGCTGGAGCTTTCTTT
- TRBJ1-1 - TRBV9 CASSVGLDTHTVAFF TGTGCCAGCAGCGTAGGTCTAGATACGCACACTGTAGCTTTCTTT
- TRBJ1-4 - TRBV20-1 CSATEVGKLFF TGCAGTGCTACCGAAGTAGGAAAACTGTTTTTT
once TRBJ2-3 - TRBV5-6 CASNIASADTQYF TGTGCCAGTAATATAGCTAGCGCAGATACGCAGTATTTT
- TRBJ1-4 - TRBV4-3 CASSQKSQVSTNEKLFF TGCGCCAGCAGCCAGAAGTCCCAGGTTTCAACTAATGAAAAACTGTTTTTT
few TRBJ2-7 TRBD2 TRBV7-2 CASSPGLAYNEQYF TGTGCCAGCAGTCCTGGACTAGCCTACAATGAGCAGTACTTC
- TRBJ2-5 - TRBV7-2 CASSLLGVSQETQYF TGTGCCAGCAGCTTGTTAGGGGTCAGCCAAGAGACCCAGTACTTC
- TRBJ1-3 - TRBV7-9 CASSSERSGANTIYF TGTGCCAGCAGCTCAGAGAGGTCGGGCGCAAACACCATATATTTT
- TRBJ2-3 - TRBV7-9 CASSSARASGANVF TGTGCCAGCAGCTCCGCCCGGGCCTCTGGGGCCAACGTCTTT
once TRBJ2-5 - TRBV11-3 CASSIDLTVLGTQYF TGTGCCAGCAGCATAGATCTCACAGTCTTGGGGACCCAGTACTTC
- TRBJ1-1 - TRBV7-9 CANGVDLSGETQDFF TGTGCCAACGGGGTAGATCTGTCAGGGGAGACCCAAGACTTCTTT
- TRBJ2-1 TRBD2 TRBV2 CASGRATSGYNEQFF TGTGCCAGCGGTCGAGCGACTAGCGGATACAATGAGCAGTTCTTC
- TRBJ2-3 TRBD2 TRBV11-1 CASSPSGGAWDTQYF TGTGCCAGCAGTCCTAGCGGGGGGGCCTGGGATACGCAGTATTTT
few TRBJ2-1 - TRBV11-3 CASSDGTTGGNEQFF TGTGCCAGCAGTGACGGGACTACAGGGGGCAATGAGCAGTTCTTC
- TRBJ2-1 TRBD2 TRBV5-4 CASSFPPGTSSVAEQFF TGTGCCAGCAGCTTTCCGCCCGGGACTAGCTCGGTCGCTGAGCAGTTCTTC
- TRBJ2-5 - TRBV9 CATSRGMDQETQYF TGTGCCACCAGCAGAGGCATGGACCAAGAGACCCAGTACTTC
- TRBJ2-1 - TRBV7-3 CASSLLPHNNQLF TGTGCCAGCAGCTTATTGCCACACAACAATCAGCTGTTC
few TRBJ2-5 - TRBV29-1 CSVGGGAWETQYF TGCAGCGTTGGAGGAGGGGCCTGGGAGACCCAGTACTTC
- TRBJ1-2 - TRBV7-6 CASSLDASGSSTDNTF TGTGCCAGCAGCTTGGACGCGAGCGGGAGCAGCACAGATAACACCTTC
- TRBJ2-5 - TRBV5-6 CASSMESDQETQYF TGTGCCAGCAGCATGGAGTCAGACCAAGAGACCCAGTACTTC
- TRBJ2-6 - TRBV2 CASSQGMTSGENVLTF TGTGCCAGCAGCCAGGGGATGACCTCTGGGGAGAACGTCCTGACTTTC
- TRBJ2-5 TRBD1 TRBV11-3 CASSLNRTGGETQYF TGTGCCAGCAGCTTAAATCGGACAGGGGGAGAGACCCAGTACTTC
few TRBJ1-1 - TRBV7-2 CASSLGLGTEAFF TGTGCCAGCAGCTTGGGCTTGGGCACTGAAGCTTTCTTT
- TRBJ2-1 - TRBV10-1 CASSIASGAYNHQFF TGTGCCAGTAGTATAGCAAGCGGAGCCTACAATCACCAGTTCTTC